Only a few counts were recorded for the clone carrying this T cell receptor beta chain. TCRdb re-called the 5' RACE reads with MiXCR, one entry per CDR3 protein. The sample carries a few hundred thousand distinct CDR3 sequences, more than 6.5% recorded once. These data belong to a study of T cells after yellow fever vaccination. The CDR3 is 15 amino acids. CDR1 is SGHDT and CDR2 is YYEEEE in the germline V gene. Trimming shortened V by 4 bases and J by 8 bases, and 21 bases separated the two germline ends. V is TRBV5-6 and J is TRBJ1-2; no clear D gene. The TCR was taken from a man younger than 45 who received the YFV17D yellow fever vaccine. The starting material was CD4+ T cells sorted from PBMCs, obtained on the day of the yellow fever booster vaccination. The CDR3 DNA follows: TGTGCCAGCAGCCACCGCCCGGGCGACCCTATGGGCTACACCTTC. It specifies CASSHRPGDPMGYTF.